Presented here are 8 T cell receptor beta chains from one specimen sequenced in a study of blood T cell repertoires in COVID-19. Profiling relied on immunoSEQ multiplex PCR, and the TCRdb table lists in-frame clones only, not all of them. The table shows 100,000 to 150,000 clones, with 74% occurring only once. Sample: peripheral blood. These receptors were collected from a man older than 75 with COVID-19, enrolled during active disease.

This clone has at least ten counts. CDR3 residues: CASSQSWAGHYGYTF. The CDR3, as DNA: TGTGCCAGCAGCCAATCCTGGGCAGGCCACTATGGCTACACCTTC. The chain employs TRBV3-1 (or the pseudogene TRBV3-2) and TRBJ1-2; D remains ambiguous. The germline CDR1 and CDR2 sequences are LGHDT and YNNKEL (reference sequence). The CDR3 sequence is 15 residues long. Deletions cut 2 bases from V and 3 bases from J, with 13 bases between.

This clone has a single count. The chain couples TRBV5-1 to TRBJ2-2, with D perhaps TRBD1 (6 bases). Between the trimmed V and J ends, which lost 4 bases and 6 bases, there was a span of 16 bases. This CDR3 spans 15 amino acids. CDR1 is SGHRS and CDR2 is YFSETQ in the germline V gene. CDR3 in amino acids: CASSQLPGQSGELFF. The CDR3 bases are TGCGCCAGCAGCCAGCTCCCTGGACAGTCCGGGGAGCTGTTTTTT.

This clone was counted between two and nine times. V gene TRBV6-6 combines with J gene TRBJ2-7, with a possible D match to TRBD2 (6 bases). Germline V gene sequence: CDR1 MNHNY, CDR2 SVGAGI (reference sequence). The CDR3 length is 15 residues. The V gene lost 0 bases and the J gene lost 3 bases, with 12 bases spanning the gap. CDR3 nucleotide sequence: TGTGCCAGCAGTTACTCGGCGGGAAAAGGCTACGAGCAGTACTTC. Protein: CASSYSAGKGYEQYF.

The chain joins TRBV9 to TRBJ2-7; a weak D match, TRBD1 (6 bases). Trimming left V 7 bases short and J 0 bases short, with 11 bases between. The CDR3 is 13 amino acids. The germline V gene has CDR1 SGDLS and CDR2 YYNGEE. Here the CDR3 reads CASQGPSSYEQYF. Written as DNA, the CDR3 is TGTGCCAGCCAGGGGCCTTCCTCCTACGAGCAGTACTTC.

This clone was seen a few times. The chain carries TRBV4-1 and TRBJ2-1, with D possibly being TRBD2 (6 bases). This CDR3 contains 16 residues. Trimming removed 3 bases from V and 6 bases from J, with 18 bases in between. Germline loops: CDR1 MGHRA, CDR2 YSYEKL. CDR3 nucleotides: TGCGCCAGCAGCCAGGTCTTGACTAGTTCCAGCAATGAGCAGTTCTTC. Its protein product is CASSQVLTSSSNEQFF.

On this clone itself: A junction boundary mismatches the germline segment, possibly from a read error. Distinct nucleotide sequences in the sample also encode this CDR3. The chain is built from TRBV6-5 and TRBJ2-7, with D perhaps TRBD2 (6 bases). Germline V gene lookup returns CDR1 MNHEY and CDR2 SVGAGI. This CDR3 has 12 amino acids. As DNA, the CDR3 is TGTGCCAGCAGCTACTGGGGGGTCGAGCAGTACTTC. Translated: CASSYWGVEQYF.

The rearrangement joins TRBV28 to TRBJ2-2; no definite D call. Germline-derived CDR1 and CDR2 are MDHEN and SYDVKM. V was shortened by 3 bases and J by 5 bases, with 4 bases between the two germline ends. CDR3 length: 12 residues. The CDR3 is CASSFSTGELFF. Here the CDR3 DNA reads TGTGCCAGCAGTTTCAGTACCGGGGAGCTGTTTTTT.

The chain carries TRBV24-1 and TRBJ1-5, with D uncertain. The length of the CDR3 is 17 residues. Deletions cut 6 bases from V and 4 bases from J, with 21 bases between. Germline lookup yields CDR1 KGHDR and CDR2 SFDVKD. The CDR3 DNA reads TGTGCCACCAGTCCCCCACCTTCTAGGGAGGGTAATCAGCCCCAGCATTTT. It yields the protein CATSPPPSREGNQPQHF.